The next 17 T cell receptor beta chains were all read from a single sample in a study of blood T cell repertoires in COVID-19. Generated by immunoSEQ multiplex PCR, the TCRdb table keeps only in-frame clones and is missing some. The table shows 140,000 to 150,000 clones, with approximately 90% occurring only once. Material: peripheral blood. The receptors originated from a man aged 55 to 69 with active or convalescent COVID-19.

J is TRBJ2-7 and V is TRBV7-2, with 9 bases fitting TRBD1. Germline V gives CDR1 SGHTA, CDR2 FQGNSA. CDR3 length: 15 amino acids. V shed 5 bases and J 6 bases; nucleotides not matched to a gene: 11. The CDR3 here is CASSTDGTGYREQYF. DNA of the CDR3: TGTGCCAGCAGCACCGACGGGACAGGGTATCGCGAGCAGTACTTC.

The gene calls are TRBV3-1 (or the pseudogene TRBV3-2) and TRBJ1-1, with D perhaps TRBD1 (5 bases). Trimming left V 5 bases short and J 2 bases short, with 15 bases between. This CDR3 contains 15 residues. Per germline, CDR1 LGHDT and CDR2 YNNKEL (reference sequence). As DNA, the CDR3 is TGTGCCAGCAGCTCTCGGGACTACGGAAACACTGAAGCTTTCTTT. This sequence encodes CASSSRDYGNTEAFF.

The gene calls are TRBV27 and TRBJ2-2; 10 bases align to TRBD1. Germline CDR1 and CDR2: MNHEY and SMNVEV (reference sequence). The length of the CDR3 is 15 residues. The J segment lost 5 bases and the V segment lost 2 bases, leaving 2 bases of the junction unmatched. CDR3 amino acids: CASSLRGQGTGELFF. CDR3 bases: TGTGCCAGCAGTTTACGGGGACAGGGGACCGGGGAGCTGTTTTTT.

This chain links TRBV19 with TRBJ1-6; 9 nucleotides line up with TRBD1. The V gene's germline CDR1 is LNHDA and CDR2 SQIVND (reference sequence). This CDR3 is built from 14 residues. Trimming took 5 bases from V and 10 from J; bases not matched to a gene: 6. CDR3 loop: CASSHRQGESPLHF. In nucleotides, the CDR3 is TGTGCCAGTAGTCACCGACAGGGGGAATCACCCCTCCACTTT.

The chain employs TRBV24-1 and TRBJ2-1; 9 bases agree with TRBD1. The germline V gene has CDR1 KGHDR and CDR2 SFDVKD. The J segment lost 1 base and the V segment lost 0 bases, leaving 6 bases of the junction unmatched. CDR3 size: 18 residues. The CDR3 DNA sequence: TGTGCCACCAGTGATTTGCAGGGGGGACAGGGTTCCTACAATGAGCAGTTCTTC. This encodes CATSDLQGGQGSYNEQFF.

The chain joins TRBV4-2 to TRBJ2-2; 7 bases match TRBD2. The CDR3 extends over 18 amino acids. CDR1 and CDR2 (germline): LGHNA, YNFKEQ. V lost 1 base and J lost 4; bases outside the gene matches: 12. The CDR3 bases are TGTGCCAGCAGCCAAGTAGGACGTGCGGGAGTGGTCACCGGGGAGCTGTTTTTT. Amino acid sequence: CASSQVGRAGVVTGELFF.

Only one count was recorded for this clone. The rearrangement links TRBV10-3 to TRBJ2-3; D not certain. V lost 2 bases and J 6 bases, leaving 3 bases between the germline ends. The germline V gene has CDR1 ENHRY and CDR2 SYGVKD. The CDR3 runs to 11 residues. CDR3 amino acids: CAISELDTQYF. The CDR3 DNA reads TGTGCCATCAGTGAGCTGGATACGCAGTATTTT.

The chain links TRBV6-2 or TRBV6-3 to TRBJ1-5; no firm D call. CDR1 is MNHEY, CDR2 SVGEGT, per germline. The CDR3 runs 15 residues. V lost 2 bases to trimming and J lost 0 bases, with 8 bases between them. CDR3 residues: CASSYMSYSNQPQHF. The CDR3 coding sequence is TGTGCCAGCAGTTACATGAGTTATAGCAATCAGCCCCAGCATTTT.

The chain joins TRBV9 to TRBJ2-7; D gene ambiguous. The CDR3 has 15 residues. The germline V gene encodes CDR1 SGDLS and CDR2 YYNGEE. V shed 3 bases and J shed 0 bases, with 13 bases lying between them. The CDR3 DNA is TGTGCCAGCAGCGCCACTCCTGAGAGCTCCTACGAGCAGTACTTC. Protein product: CASSATPESSYEQYF.

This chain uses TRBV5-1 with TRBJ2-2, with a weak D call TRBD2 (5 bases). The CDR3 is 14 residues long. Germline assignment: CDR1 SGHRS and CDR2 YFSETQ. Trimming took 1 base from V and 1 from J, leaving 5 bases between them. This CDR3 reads CASSLRENTGELFF. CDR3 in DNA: TGCGCCAGCAGCTTGCGGGAGAACACCGGGGAGCTGTTTTTT. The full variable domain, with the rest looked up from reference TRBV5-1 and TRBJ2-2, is KAGVTQTPRYLIKTRGQQVTLSCSPISGHRSVSWYQQTPGQGLQFLFEYFSETQRNKGNFPGRFSGRQFSNSRSEMNVSTLELGDSALYLCASSLRENTGELFFGEGSRLTVL.

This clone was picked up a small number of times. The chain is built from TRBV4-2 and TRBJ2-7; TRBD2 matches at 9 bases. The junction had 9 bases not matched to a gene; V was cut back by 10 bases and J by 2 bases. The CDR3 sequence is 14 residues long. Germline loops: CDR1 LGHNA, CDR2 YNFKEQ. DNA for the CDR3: TGTGCCACCTCGACTAGCGGATCTACCTACGAGCAGTACTTC. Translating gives CATSTSGSTYEQYF.

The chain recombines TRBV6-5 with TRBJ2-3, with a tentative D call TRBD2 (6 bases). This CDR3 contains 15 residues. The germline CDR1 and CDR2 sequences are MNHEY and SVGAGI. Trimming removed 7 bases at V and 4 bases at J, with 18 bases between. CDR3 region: CASTRSGGVSDTQYF. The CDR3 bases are TGTGCCAGCACCCGGAGTGGAGGGGTATCAGATACGCAGTATTTT.

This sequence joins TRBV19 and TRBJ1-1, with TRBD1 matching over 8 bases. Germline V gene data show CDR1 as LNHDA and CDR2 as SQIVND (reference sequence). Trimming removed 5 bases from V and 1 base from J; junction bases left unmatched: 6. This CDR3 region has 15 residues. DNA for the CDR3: TGTGCCAGTAGTTTAGGGGACAGGAAGAACACTGAAGCTTTCTTT. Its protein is CASSLGDRKNTEAFF.

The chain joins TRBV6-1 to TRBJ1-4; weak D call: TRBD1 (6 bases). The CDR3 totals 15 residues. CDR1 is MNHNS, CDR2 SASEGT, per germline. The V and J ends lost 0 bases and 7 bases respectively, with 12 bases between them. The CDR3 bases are TGTGCCAGCAGTGAAGCGAAGGGGGTTACTGAAAAACTGTTTTTT. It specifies CASSEAKGVTEKLFF.

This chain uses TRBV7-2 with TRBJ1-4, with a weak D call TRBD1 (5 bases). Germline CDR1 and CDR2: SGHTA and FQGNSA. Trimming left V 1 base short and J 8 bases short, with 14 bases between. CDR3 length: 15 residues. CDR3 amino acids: CASSLVGQGGEKLFF. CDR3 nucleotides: TGTGCCAGCAGCTTAGTAGGGCAGGGAGGGGAAAAACTGTTTTTT.

The CDR3: CASRLEGDRALQETQYF. Written as DNA, the CDR3 is TGTGCAAGTCGCTTAGAGGGGGACAGGGCCCTCCAAGAGACCCAGTACTTC. The chain uses TRBV12-2 and TRBJ2-5; the D segment call TRBD1 is taken from the table without a DNA check. TRBV12-2 is marked as a pseudogene. The CDR3 runs to 17 residues.

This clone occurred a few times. CDR3 nucleotide sequence: TGTGCCAGCAGTGAAGGTATCCCAGCCTACGAGCAGTACTTC. The encoded protein is CASSEGIPAYEQYF. The genes are TRBV6-1 and TRBJ2-7; no firm D call. The CDR3 is made up of 14 amino acids. Germline V CDR1 and CDR2: MNHNS, SASEGT. V lost 1 base to trimming and J lost 2 bases, with 9 bases between them.